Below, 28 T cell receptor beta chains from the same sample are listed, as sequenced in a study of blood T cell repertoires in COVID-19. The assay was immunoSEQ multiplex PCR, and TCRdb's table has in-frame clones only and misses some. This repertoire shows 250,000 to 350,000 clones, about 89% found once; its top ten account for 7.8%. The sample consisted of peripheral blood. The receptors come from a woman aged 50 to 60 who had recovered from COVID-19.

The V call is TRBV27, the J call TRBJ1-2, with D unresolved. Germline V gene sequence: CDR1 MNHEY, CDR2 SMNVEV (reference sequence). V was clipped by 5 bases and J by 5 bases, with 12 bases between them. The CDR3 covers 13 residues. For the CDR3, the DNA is TGTGCCAGCAGTCCCTCGGGTCTTTATGGCTACACCTTC. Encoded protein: CASSPSGLYGYTF.

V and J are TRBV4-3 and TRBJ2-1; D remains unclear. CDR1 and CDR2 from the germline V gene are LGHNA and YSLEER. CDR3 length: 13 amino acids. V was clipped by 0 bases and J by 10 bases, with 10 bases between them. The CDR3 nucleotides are TGCGCCAGCAGCCAAGATCCACTTCGCGAGCAGTTCTTC. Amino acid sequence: CASSQDPLREQFF.

CDR3 sequence (DNA): TGTGCCAGCAGCGTACAGGGGGCGCTTGGCTACACCTTC. Amino acid sequence: CASSVQGALGYTF. The chain couples TRBV5-6 to TRBJ1-2, with 9 bases aligning to TRBD1. CDR3 length: 13 residues. CDR1 and CDR2 (germline): SGHDT, YYEEEE. The trim removed 4 bases at V and 7 bases at J, leaving 5 bases unmatched. Drawing the rest from reference TRBV5-6 and TRBJ1-2, the complete variable domain is DAGVTQSPTHLIKTRGQQVTLRCSPKSGHDTVSWYQQALGQGPQFIFQYYEEEERQRGNFPDRFSGHQFPNYSSELNVNALLLGDSALYLCASSVQGALGYTFGSGTRLTVV.

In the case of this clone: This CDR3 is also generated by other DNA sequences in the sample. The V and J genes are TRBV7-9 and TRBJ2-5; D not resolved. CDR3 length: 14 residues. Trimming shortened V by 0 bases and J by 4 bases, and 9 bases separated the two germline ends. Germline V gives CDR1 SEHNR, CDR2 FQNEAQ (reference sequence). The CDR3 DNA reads TGTGCCAGCAGCTTAGCTACGGGTGGAGAGACCCAGTACTTC. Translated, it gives CASSLATGGETQYF.

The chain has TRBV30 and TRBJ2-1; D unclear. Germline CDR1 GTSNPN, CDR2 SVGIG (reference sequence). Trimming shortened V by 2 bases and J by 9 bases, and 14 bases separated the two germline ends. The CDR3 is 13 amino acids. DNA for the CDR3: TGTGCCTGGAGTCTTCGAACGGTCGGTGAGCAGTTCTTC. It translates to CAWSLRTVGEQFF.

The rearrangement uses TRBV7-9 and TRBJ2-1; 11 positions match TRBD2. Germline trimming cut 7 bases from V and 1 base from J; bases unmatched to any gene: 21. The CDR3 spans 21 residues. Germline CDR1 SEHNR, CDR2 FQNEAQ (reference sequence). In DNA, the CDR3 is TGTGCCAGCACCATTAGATCTGGGCTAGCGGGAGGAGGTTTATCCTACAATGAGCAGTTCTTC. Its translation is CASTIRSGLAGGGLSYNEQFF.

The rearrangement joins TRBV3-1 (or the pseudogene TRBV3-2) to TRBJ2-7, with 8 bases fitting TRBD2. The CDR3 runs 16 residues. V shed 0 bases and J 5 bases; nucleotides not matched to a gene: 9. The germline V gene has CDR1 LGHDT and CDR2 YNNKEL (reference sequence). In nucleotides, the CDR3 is TGTGCCAGCAGCCAAGATGTGGCTAGCGGGCGTCACGAGCAGTACTTC. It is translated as CASSQDVASGRHEQYF.

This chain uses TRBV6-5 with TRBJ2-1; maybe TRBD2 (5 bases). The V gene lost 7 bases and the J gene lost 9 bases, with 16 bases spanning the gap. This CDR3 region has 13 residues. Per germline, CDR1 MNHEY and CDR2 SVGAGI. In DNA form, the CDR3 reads TGTGCCAGCAAACGCGGCGAGGCGGGTGAGCAGTTCTTC. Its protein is CASKRGEAGEQFF.

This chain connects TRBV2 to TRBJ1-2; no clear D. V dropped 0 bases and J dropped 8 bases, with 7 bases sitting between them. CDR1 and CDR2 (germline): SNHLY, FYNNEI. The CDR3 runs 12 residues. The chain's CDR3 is CASSEAGEGYTF. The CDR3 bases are TGTGCCAGCAGTGAAGCTGGGGAGGGCTACACCTTC.

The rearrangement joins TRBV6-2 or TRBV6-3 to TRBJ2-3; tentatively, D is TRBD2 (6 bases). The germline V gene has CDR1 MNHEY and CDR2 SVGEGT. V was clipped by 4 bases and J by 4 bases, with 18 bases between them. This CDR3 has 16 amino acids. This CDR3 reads CASSSTSFRSPDTQYF. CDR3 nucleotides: TGTGCCAGCAGTTCGACTAGTTTCCGGTCCCCAGATACGCAGTATTTT.

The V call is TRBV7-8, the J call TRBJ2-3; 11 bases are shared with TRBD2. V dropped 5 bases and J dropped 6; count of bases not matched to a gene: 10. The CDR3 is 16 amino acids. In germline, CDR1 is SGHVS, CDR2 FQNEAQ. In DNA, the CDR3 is TGTGCCAGCAGCGTTAGCGGGGGGGATTCCACGGATACGCAGTATTTT. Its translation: CASSVSGGDSTDTQYF.

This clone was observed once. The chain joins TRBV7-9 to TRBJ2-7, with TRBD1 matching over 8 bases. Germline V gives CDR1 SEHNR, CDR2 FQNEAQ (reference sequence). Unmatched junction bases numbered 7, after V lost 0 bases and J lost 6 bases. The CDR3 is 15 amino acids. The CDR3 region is CASSLAAGGASEQYF. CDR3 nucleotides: TGTGCCAGCAGCTTAGCCGCAGGGGGCGCGTCCGAGCAGTACTTC. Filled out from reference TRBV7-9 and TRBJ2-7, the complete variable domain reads DTGVSQNPRHKITKRGQNVTFRCDPISEHNRLYWYRQTLGQGPEFLTYFQNEAQLEKSRLLSDRFSAERPKGSFSTLEIQRTEQGDSAMYLCASSLAAGGASEQYFGPGTRLTVT.

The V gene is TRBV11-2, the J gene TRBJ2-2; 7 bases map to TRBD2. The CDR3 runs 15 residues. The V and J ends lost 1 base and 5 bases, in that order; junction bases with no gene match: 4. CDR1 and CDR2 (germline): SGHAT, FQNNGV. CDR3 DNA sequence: TGTGCCAGCAGCTTAGCTCGGGGAGGGACCGGGGAGCTGTTTTTT. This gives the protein CASSLARGGTGELFF.

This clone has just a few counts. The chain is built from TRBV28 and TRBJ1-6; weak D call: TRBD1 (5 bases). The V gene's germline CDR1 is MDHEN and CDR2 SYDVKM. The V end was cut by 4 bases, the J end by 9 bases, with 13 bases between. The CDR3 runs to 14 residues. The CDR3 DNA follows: TGTGCCAGCAGTTCCCAGGGTGGTCCTTCACCCCTCCACTTT. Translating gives CASSSQGGPSPLHF.

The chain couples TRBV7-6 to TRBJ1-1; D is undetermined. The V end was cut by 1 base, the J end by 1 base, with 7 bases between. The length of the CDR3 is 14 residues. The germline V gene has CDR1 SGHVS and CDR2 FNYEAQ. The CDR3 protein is CASSLVRQNTEAFF. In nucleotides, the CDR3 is TGTGCCAGCAGCTTAGTGCGGCAGAACACTGAAGCTTTCTTT.

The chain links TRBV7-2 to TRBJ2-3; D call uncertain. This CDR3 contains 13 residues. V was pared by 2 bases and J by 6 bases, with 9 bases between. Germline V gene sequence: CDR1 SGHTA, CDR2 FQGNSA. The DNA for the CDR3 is TGTGCCAGCAGCTTATCTGTCCTGGATACGCAGTATTTT. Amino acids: CASSLSVLDTQYF.

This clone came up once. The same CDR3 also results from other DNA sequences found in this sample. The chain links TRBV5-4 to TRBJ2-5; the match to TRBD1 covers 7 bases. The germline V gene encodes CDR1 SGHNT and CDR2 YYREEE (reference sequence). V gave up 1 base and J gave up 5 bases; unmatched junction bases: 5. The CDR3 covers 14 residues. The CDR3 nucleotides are TGTGCCAGCAGCTTGACAGGGGTAGGGGAGACCCAGTACTTC. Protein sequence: CASSLTGVGETQYF.

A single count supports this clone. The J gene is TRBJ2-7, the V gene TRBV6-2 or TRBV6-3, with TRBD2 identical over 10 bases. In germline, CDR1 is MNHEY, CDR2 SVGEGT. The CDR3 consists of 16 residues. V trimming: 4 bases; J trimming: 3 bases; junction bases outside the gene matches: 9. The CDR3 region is CASSSSSGRDYYEQYF. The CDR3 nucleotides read TGTGCCAGCAGTTCCTCTAGCGGGAGAGACTACTACGAGCAGTACTTC.

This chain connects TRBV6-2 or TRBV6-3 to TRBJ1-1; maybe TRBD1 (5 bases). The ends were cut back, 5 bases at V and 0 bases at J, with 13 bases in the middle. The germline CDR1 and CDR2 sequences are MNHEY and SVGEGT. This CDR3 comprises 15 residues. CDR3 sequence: CASSRTTAMNTEAFF. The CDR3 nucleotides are TGTGCCAGCAGTCGGACGACAGCGATGAACACTGAAGCTTTCTTT.

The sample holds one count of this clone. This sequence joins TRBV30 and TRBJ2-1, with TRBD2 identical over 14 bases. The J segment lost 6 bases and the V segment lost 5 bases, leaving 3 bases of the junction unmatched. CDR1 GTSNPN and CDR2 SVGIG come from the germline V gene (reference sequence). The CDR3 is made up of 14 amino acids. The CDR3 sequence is CAWETSGGANEQFF. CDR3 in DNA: TGTGCCTGGGAGACTAGCGGGGGGGCCAATGAGCAGTTCTTC.

This CDR3 is CASSVWTAGANVLTF. The DNA of the CDR3 is TGTGCCAGCAGTGTCTGGACAGCCGGGGCCAACGTCCTGACTTTC. The chain has TRBV27 and TRBJ2-6, with D possibly TRBD1 on 6 matching bases. The germline CDR1 and CDR2 sequences are MNHEY and SMNVEV (reference sequence). V lost 5 bases and J 4 bases, leaving 12 bases between the germline ends. The CDR3 length is 15 residues.

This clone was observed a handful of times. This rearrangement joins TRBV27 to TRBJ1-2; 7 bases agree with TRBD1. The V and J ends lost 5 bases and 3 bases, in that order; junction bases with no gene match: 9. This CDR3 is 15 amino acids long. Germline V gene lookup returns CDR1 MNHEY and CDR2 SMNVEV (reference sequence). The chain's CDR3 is CASSPYSGTDYGYTF. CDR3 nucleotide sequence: TGTGCCAGCAGTCCCTACTCCGGGACAGACTATGGCTACACCTTC.

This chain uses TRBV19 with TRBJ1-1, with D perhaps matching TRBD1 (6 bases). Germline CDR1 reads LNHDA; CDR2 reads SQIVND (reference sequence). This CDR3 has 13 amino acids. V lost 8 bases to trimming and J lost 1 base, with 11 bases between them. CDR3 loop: CASQRTENTEAFF. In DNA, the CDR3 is TGTGCCAGTCAGAGGACAGAGAACACTGAAGCTTTCTTT.

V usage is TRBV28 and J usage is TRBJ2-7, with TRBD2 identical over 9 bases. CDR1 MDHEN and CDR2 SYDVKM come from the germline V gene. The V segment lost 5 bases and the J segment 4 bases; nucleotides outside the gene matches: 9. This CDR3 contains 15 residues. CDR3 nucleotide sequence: TGTGCCAGCAGTGCCAGACTAGCGGAACTTTACGAGCAGTACTTC. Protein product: CASSARLAELYEQYF.

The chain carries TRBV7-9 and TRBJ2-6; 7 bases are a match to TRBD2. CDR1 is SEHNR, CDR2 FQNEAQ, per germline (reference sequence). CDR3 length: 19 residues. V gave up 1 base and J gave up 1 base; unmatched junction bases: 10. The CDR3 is CASSLEVDPGGSGANVLTF. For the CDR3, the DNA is TGTGCCAGCAGCTTAGAAGTGGACCCGGGGGGATCTGGGGCCAACGTCCTGACTTTC.

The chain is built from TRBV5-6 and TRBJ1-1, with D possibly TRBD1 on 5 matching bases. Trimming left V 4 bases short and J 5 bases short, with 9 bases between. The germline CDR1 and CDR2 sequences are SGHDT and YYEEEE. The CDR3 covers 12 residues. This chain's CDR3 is CASSRGRTEAFF. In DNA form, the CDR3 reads TGTGCCAGCAGCCGGGGGAGGACTGAAGCTTTCTTT.

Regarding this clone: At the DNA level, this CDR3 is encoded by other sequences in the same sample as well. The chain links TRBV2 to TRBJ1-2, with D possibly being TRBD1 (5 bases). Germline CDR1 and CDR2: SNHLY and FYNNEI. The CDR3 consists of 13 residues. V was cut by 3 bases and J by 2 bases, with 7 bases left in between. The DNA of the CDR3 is TGTGCCAGCAGTGAGCAGGGAAACTATGGCTACACCTTC. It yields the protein CASSEQGNYGYTF. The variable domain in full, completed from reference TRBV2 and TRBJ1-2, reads EPEVTQTPSHQVTQMGQEVILRCVPISNHLYFYWYRQILGQKVEFLVSFYNNEISEKSEIFDDQFSVERPDGSNFTLKIRSTKLEDSAMYFCASSEQGNYGYTFGSGTRLTVV.

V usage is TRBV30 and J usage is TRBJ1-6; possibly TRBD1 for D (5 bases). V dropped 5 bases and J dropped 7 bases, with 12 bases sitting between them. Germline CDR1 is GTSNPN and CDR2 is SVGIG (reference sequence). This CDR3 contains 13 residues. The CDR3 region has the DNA TGTGCCTGGGTGACAGAGGACAATTCACCCCTCCACTTT. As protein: CAWVTEDNSPLHF.